The 20 T cell receptor beta chains listed next were all sequenced from one sample in a study of T cells after yellow fever vaccination. Each CDR3 protein gets one entry after TCRdb re-called the 5' RACE reads with MiXCR. The sample lists under 300,000 distinct CDR3 sequences, 6.9% occurring once. The sample was CD4+ T cells sorted from PBMCs, taken 15 days after the yellow fever booster vaccination. The receptor set was obtained from a man aged 30 to 39 who received the YFV17D yellow fever vaccine.

This clonotype showed up many times. The chain joins TRBV29-1 to TRBJ2-2; tentative D call: TRBD2 (6 bases). This CDR3 has 15 residues. The germline V gene encodes CDR1 SQVTM and CDR2 ANQGSEA. Trimming took 3 bases from V and 2 from J, leaving 13 bases between them. CDR3 region: CSVETGLHNTGELFF. The CDR3 bases are TGCAGCGTTGAGACGGGACTGCACAACACCGGGGAGCTGTTTTTT.

This clonotype was counted many times. V usage is TRBV4-3 and J usage is TRBJ2-1; D unresolved. The germline V gene encodes CDR1 LGHNA and CDR2 YSLEER. The V end lost 4 bases, the J end lost 2 bases, and 18 bases lay between the germline ends. The CDR3 extends over 17 amino acids. CDR3 amino acids: CASSPDGRRKTYNEQFF. The CDR3 DNA reads TGCGCCAGCAGCCCAGATGGTAGACGGAAGACCTACAATGAGCAGTTCTTC.

This clonotype has at least ten counts. V is TRBV9 and J is TRBJ2-1; D is uncertain. CDR3 length: 9 residues. CDR1 is SGDLS, CDR2 YYNGEE, per germline. The V gene lost 6 bases and the J gene lost 8 bases, with 3 bases spanning the gap. The CDR3 is CASTDEQFF. The CDR3 DNA sequence: TGTGCCAGCACGGATGAGCAGTTCTTC.

This chain uses TRBV12-3 or TRBV12-4 with TRBJ2-5; weak D call: TRBD1 (6 bases). Trimming pared 6 bases from V and 4 bases from J, leaving 15 bases between. The CDR3 is made up of 14 amino acids. The CDR3 loop is CASRPTGPGETQYF. The CDR3 DNA is TGTGCCAGCAGACCGACAGGACCGGGAGAGACCCAGTACTTC.

This clonotype was observed a handful of times. V usage is TRBV20-1 and J usage is TRBJ2-3; TRBD1 matches 7 bases. The CDR3 consists of 12 residues. The germline CDR1 and CDR2 sequences are DFQATT and SNEGSKA (reference sequence). With 8 bases clipped from V and 4 bases from J, the junction kept 6 bases outside the gene matches. CDR3 protein: CSPTGSADTQYF. The CDR3 DNA sequence: TGCAGTCCGACAGGGTCGGCAGATACGCAGTATTTT.

The V call is TRBV27, the J call TRBJ2-3; TRBD1 agrees at 8 bases. Germline CDR1 reads MNHEY; CDR2 reads SMNVEV (reference sequence). The J segment lost 4 bases and the V segment lost 3 bases, leaving 12 bases of the junction unmatched. The CDR3 sequence is 17 residues long. The CDR3 DNA follows: TGTGCCAGCAGTTTCCGCCTGACAGGGGTTATCGCAGATACGCAGTATTTT. The encoded protein is CASSFRLTGVIADTQYF.

This clonotype was detected only a few times. The J gene is TRBJ1-1, the V gene TRBV20-1; TRBD1 is a possible D gene (6 bases). CDR1 is DFQATT and CDR2 is SNEGSKA in the germline V gene (reference sequence). This CDR3 is built from 13 residues. Trimming removed 3 bases from V and 2 bases from J, with 10 bases in between. CDR3 region: CSASRQANTEAFF. CDR3 nucleotide sequence: TGCAGTGCTAGCCGACAGGCTAACACTGAAGCTTTCTTT.

There are a few counts of this clonotype. The rearrangement uses TRBV6-6 and TRBJ2-7; 9 positions match TRBD1. This CDR3 comprises 16 residues. CDR1 is MNHNY and CDR2 is SVGAGI in the germline V gene (reference sequence). V dropped 0 bases and J dropped 2; count of bases not matched to a gene: 5. CDR3 sequence: CASSYSRDRGTYEQYF. The CDR3 nucleotides read TGTGCCAGCAGTTACTCCAGAGACAGGGGGACCTACGAGCAGTACTTC.

This chain links TRBV7-6 with TRBJ2-5, with D hard to call. Trimming removed 4 bases at V and 2 bases at J, with 8 bases between. In germline, CDR1 is SGHVS, CDR2 FNYEAQ. The CDR3 is 13 residues long. The CDR3 DNA reads TGTGCCAGCAGCTCGGCGGCACAAGAGACCCAGTACTTC. It specifies CASSSAAQETQYF.

The chain links TRBV4-2 to TRBJ2-1, with TRBD2 identical over 8 bases. The V segment lost 9 bases and the J segment 0 bases; nucleotides outside the gene matches: 16. The germline CDR1 and CDR2 sequences are LGHNA and YNFKEQ. This CDR3 region has 18 residues. The CDR3 DNA reads as TGTGCCAGGGCCCCCGGTCGGGTAGCGGGGAGCTCCTACAATGAGCAGTTCTTC. It translates to CARAPGRVAGSSYNEQFF.

Worth noting for this clonotype: This may stem from a read error, because a much larger clone lies one nucleotide away. V and J are TRBV12-3 or TRBV12-4 and TRBJ1-1; D gene ambiguous. V lost 7 bases, J lost 7 bases, and 10 bases lay in between. CDR3 length: 11 residues. The CDR3 loop is CASNLKGEAFF. Here the CDR3 DNA reads TGTGCCAGCAACCTCAAGGGTGAAGCTTTCTTT.

This chain uses TRBV20-1 with TRBJ2-3; D gene uncertain. Between the trimmed V and J ends, which lost 5 bases and 1 base, there was a span of 7 bases. Germline lookup yields CDR1 DFQATT and CDR2 SNEGSKA (reference sequence). The CDR3 spans 12 residues. CDR3 coding DNA: TGCAGTGCTTTGTGGGGCACAGATACGCAGTATTTT. As protein: CSALWGTDTQYF.

The genes are TRBV7-2 and TRBJ2-5; maybe TRBD2 (5 bases). In germline, CDR1 is SGHTA, CDR2 FQGNSA. There are 14 residues in the CDR3. Trimming took 0 bases from V and 7 from J, leaving 12 bases between them. CDR3 loop: CASSLAGSPGTQYF. CDR3 DNA: TGTGCCAGCAGCTTAGCGGGGAGTCCGGGGACCCAGTACTTC.

Many counts were recorded for this clonotype. The V gene is TRBV11-2, the J gene TRBJ2-1; 9 bases agree with TRBD2. In germline, CDR1 is SGHAT, CDR2 FQNNGV. With 5 bases clipped from V and 2 bases from J, the junction kept 7 bases outside the gene matches. This CDR3 spans 16 amino acids. The CDR3 coding sequence is TGTGCCAGCAGCCTTTTGAGCGGGAGGACCTACAATGAGCAGTTCTTC. Protein sequence: CASSLLSGRTYNEQFF.

The V gene is TRBV10-2, the J gene TRBJ2-7; 14 bases are a match to TRBD2. The CDR3 totals 18 residues. Germline CDR1 and CDR2: WSHSY and SAAADI. J gave up 4 bases and V 4 bases, and 12 bases lay outside the gene matches. The CDR3 bases are TGCGCCAGCAGTGGACTAGCGGGAGGGCCGGGGCCAAGATACGAGCAGTACTTC. Encoded protein: CASSGLAGGPGPRYEQYF.

This clonotype has a count of ten or more. The V and J genes are TRBV20-1 and TRBJ2-3, with TRBD2 identical over 8 bases. Germline lookup yields CDR1 DFQATT and CDR2 SNEGSKA (reference sequence). CDR3 length: 19 amino acids. After removal of 5 bases from V and 0 bases from J, the junction contained 19 bases not matched to a gene. CDR3 in amino acids: CSAPDGVAGRSISTDTQYF. The CDR3 bases are TGCAGTGCTCCTGACGGGGTAGCGGGAAGATCAATAAGCACAGATACGCAGTATTTT.

This clonotype was observed at least ten times. The rearrangement uses TRBV7-2 and TRBJ2-1; TRBD2 matches at 7 bases. Germline V gene lookup returns CDR1 SGHTA and CDR2 FQGNSA. This CDR3 spans 17 amino acids. V lost 2 bases, J lost 10 bases, and 17 bases stayed unmatched. The CDR3 sequence is CASSLLAGAEIAVEQFF. CDR3 nucleotides: TGTGCCAGCAGCTTACTTGCGGGAGCCGAGATAGCTGTGGAGCAGTTCTTC.

The J gene is TRBJ2-3, the V gene TRBV29-1; 11 bases line up with TRBD2. V dropped 6 bases and J dropped 0; count of bases not matched to a gene: 8. From germline, CDR1 is SQVTM and CDR2 ANQGSEA. This CDR3 is built from 16 residues. As DNA, the CDR3 is TGCAGCGTCCCGGGACTAGCGGAGTCTAGCACAGATACGCAGTATTTT. It translates to CSVPGLAESSTDTQYF.

This clonotype was recorded at least ten times. J is TRBJ2-7 and V is TRBV6-1, with a possible D match to TRBD2 (5 bases). The germline V gene has CDR1 MNHNS and CDR2 SASEGT. CDR3 length equals 13 residues. With 7 bases removed from V and 2 bases from J, the gap between germline ends came to 12 bases. The CDR3: CASIGPGAYEQYF. Here the CDR3 DNA reads TGTGCCAGCATTGGCCCCGGGGCCTACGAGCAGTACTTC.

At least ten counts were recorded for this clonotype. J is TRBJ2-1 and V is TRBV29-1; possible D gene TRBD1, 6 bases. Trimming stripped 6 bases from V and 6 bases from J, with 15 bases between. The germline CDR1 and CDR2 sequences are SQVTM and ANQGSEA. CDR3 length: 13 amino acids. The DNA of the CDR3 is TGCAGCGTGAGACAGGCCCACCGCAATGAGCAGTTCTTC. It specifies CSVRQAHRNEQFF.